Listed below are T cell receptor beta chains from one sample, sequenced in a study of CD8+ T cells in alopecia areata. The table came from immunoSEQ multiplex PCR; TCRdb's copy has only in-frame clones and leaves some out. The sample holds about 160,000 clones, 75% to 90% seen once. Sequenced here: CD8+ T cells sorted from blood, sampled at week 0. Every receptor here comes from a human donor with alopecia areata. CDR3s leave out the opening cysteine and the closing phenylalanine or tryptophan. Clone size, where shown, is once, few, many, or a class for clones that have expanded.

>TRBV7-9|TRBJ2-3|.
ASGNRAEVTDTQY
>TRBV29-1|TRBJ2-7|.
SVEQGAYEQY
>TRBV30|TRBJ2-2|.
AWREILDRPNTGELF
>TRBV4-1|TRBJ2-7|.
ASMSDSYEQY
>TRBV4-1|TRBJ2-3|once
ASSQDSLRGTDTQY
>TRBV19|TRBJ1-5|.
AGSARSNQPQH
>TRBV25-1|TRBJ2-5|.
ASSEDRGKTQY
>TRBV6-4|TRBJ2-1|.
ASRSGNEQF
>TRBV7-6|TRBJ2-3|.
ASSFERGTDTQY
>TRBV7-2|TRBJ2-3|once
ASSFGFPDTQY
>TRBV5-4|TRBJ2-1|.
ASSPDSYNEQF
>TRBV7-9|TRBJ2-7|.
ASSLHTYEQY
>TRBV30|TRBJ1-2|.
AWRAVRNYGYT
>TRBV4-1|TRBJ2-5|.
ASSMVSGSETQY
>TRBV10-2|TRBJ2-2|.
ASSRTQGPTGELF
>TRBV5-1|TRBJ1-2|.
ASSVGQGNHGYT
>TRBV19|TRBJ2-1|.
ASSPLARTSGTTSYNEQF
>TRBV4-1|TRBJ2-3|.
ASSQDRTPGDTQY
>TRBV7-8|TRBJ2-2|.
ASSPDTGTGELF
>TRBV4-1|TRBJ2-7|.
ASSQGLGSEQY
>TRBV5-1|TRBJ2-1|.
ASSVAVSSYNEQF
>TRBV4-2|TRBJ2-1|.
ASSPRLEGRDEQF
>TRBV4-1|TRBJ2-1|.
ASSQGDSYNEQF
>TRBV9|TRBJ2-1|.
ASSVVSSGKYNEQF
>TRBV7-9|TRBJ2-1|.
ASSLAGEDEQF
>TRBV5-1|TRBJ2-3|once
ASSPLGITDTQY
>TRBV5-6|TRBJ2-7|.
ASSSTRQGPWYEQY
>TRBV7-3|TRBJ2-1|.
ASSQPFSGGPPNEQF
>TRBV13|TRBJ2-7|.
ASSLTSGQTYEQY
>TRBV6-6|TRBJ1-1|.
ASSYPFVNSNTEAF
>TRBV28|TRBJ2-1|.
ASSLLWSSYNEQF
>TRBV30|TRBJ2-2|.
AWNLAGGEELF
>TRBV29-1|TRBJ2-4|.
SVFRGREDIQY
>TRBV6-4|TRBJ2-1|.
ASSLSGDNSYNEQF
>TRBV7-2|TRBJ2-3|few
ASSPGWTGGADTQY
>TRBV2|TRBJ2-1|once
ASSGNEQF
>TRBV10-3|TRBJ2-1|.
AISIAGAPYNEQF
>TRBV2|TRBJ2-1|once
ASSALETIPYNEQF
>TRBV7-8|TRBJ2-1|.
ASSLRASGGPRYNEQF
>TRBV5-4|TRBJ2-3|.
ASLDRGGTDTQY
>TRBV6-5|TRBJ1-4|.
ASSYSDPRANEKLF
>TRBV6-6|TRBJ2-7|.
ASGRLATDEQY